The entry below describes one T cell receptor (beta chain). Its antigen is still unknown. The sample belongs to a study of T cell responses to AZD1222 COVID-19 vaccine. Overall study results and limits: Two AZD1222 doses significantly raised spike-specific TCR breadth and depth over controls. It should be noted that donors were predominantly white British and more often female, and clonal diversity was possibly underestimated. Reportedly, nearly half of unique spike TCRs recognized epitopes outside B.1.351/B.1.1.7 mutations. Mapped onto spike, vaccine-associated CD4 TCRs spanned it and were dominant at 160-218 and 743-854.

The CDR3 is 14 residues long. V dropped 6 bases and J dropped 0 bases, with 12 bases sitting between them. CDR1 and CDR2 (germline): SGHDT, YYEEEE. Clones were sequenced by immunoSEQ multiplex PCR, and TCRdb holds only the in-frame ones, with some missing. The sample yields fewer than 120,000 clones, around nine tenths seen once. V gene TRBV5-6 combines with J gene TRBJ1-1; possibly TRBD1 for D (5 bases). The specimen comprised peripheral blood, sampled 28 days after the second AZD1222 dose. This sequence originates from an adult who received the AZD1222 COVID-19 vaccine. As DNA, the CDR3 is TGTGCCAGCAATGTGGGACCGATGAACACTGAAGCTTTCTTT. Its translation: CASNVGPMNTEAFF. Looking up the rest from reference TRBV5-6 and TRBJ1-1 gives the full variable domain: DAGVTQSPTHLIKTRGQQVTLRCSPKSGHDTVSWYQQALGQGPQFIFQYYEEEERQRGNFPDRFSGHQFPNYSSELNVNALLLGDSALYLCASNVGPMNTEAFFGQGTRLTVV.